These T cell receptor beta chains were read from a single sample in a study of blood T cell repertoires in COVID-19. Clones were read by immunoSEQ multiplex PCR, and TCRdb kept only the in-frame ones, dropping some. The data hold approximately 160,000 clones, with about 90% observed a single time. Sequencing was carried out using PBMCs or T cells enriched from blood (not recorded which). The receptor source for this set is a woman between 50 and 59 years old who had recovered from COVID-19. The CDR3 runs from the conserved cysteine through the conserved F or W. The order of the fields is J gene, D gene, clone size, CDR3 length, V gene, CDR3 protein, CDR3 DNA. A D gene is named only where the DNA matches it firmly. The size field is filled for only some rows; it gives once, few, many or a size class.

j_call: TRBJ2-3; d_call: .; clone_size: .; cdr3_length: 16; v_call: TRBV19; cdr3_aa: CASSAWGTGITDTQYF; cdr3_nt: TGTGCCAGTAGCGCTTGGGGAACAGGGATCACAGATACGCAGTATTTT
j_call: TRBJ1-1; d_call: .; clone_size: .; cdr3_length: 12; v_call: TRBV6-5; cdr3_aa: CASSHFDTEAFF; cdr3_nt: TGTGCCAGCAGTCACTTCGACACTGAAGCTTTCTTT
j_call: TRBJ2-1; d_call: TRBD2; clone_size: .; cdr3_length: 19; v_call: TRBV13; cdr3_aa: CASSFGRVRGLAGVNEQFF; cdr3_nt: TGTGCCAGCAGCTTCGGGCGGGTGAGAGGCCTAGCGGGAGTTAATGAGCAGTTCTTC
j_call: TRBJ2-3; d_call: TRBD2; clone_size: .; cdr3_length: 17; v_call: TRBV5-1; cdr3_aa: CASRSGLAGLGTDTQYF; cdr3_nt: TGCGCCAGCAGGTCGGGACTAGCGGGACTGGGCACAGATACGCAGTATTTT
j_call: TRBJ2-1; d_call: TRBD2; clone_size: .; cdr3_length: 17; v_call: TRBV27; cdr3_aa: CASSSETSGGAYNEQFF; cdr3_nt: TGTGCCAGCAGTTCCGAGACTAGCGGAGGAGCCTACAATGAGCAGTTCTTC
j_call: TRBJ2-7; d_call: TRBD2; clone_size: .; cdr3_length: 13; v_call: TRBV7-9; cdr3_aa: CASSLSSGNEQYF; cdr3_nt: TGTGCCAGCAGCTTATCTAGCGGGAACGAGCAGTACTTC
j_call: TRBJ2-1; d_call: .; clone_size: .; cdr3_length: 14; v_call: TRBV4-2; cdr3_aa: CASSQEVGANEQFF; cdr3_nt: TGTGCCAGCAGCCAAGAGGTAGGGGCGAATGAGCAGTTCTTC
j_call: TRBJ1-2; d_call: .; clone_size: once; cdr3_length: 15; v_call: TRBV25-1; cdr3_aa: CASSDLGRVAGGYTF; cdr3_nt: TGTGCCAGCAGTGACCTGGGGCGGGTAGCGGGAGGCTACACCTTC
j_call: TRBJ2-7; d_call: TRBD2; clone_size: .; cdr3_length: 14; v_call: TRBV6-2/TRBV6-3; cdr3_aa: CASSFIAGVDEQYF; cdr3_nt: TGTGCCAGCAGTTTCATAGCGGGAGTCGACGAGCAGTACTTC
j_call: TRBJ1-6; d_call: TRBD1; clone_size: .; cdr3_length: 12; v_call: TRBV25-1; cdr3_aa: CASTDRNSPLHF; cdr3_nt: TGTGCCAGCACGGACAGGAATTCACCCCTCCACTTT
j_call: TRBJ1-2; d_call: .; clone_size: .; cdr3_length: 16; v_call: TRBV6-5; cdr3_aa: CASSLTPGQGNYGYTF; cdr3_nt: TGTGCCAGCAGTTTAACTCCAGGGCAGGGTAACTATGGCTACACCTTC
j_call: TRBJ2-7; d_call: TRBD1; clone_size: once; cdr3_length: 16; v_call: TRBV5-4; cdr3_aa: CASSLFGSDRDSEQYF; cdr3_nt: TGTGCCAGCAGCTTATTCGGATCGGACAGGGATTCCGAGCAGTACTTC
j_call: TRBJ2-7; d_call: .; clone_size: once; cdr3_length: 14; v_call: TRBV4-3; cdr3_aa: CASSQEKGRGEQYF; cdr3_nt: TGCGCCAGCAGCCAAGAGAAGGGTAGGGGCGAGCAGTACTTC
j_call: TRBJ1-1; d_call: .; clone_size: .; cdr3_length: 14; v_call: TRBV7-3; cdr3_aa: CASSPTAGNTEAFF; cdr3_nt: TGTGCCAGCAGCCCTACCGCCGGGAACACTGAAGCTTTCTTT
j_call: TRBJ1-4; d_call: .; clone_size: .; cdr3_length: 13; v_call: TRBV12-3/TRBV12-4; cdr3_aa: CASSFFGKEKLFF; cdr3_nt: TGTGCCAGCAGTTTCTTCGGGAAGGAAAAACTGTTTTTT
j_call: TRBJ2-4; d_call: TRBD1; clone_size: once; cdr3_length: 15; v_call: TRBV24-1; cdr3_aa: CATSDPGQGADIQYF; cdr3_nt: TGTGCCACCAGTGATCCGGGACAGGGGGCTGACATTCAGTACTTC
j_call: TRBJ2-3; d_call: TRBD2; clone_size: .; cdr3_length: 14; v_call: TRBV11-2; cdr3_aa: CASRIAGGPDTQYF; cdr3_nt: TGTGCCAGCCGGATAGCGGGAGGGCCGGATACGCAGTATTTT
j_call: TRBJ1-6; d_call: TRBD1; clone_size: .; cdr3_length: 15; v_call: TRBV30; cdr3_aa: CAWRRSGTANSPLHF; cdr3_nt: TGTGCCTGGAGAAGATCAGGGACAGCTAATTCACCCCTCCACTTT